A single sample gave rise to the 26 T cell receptor beta chains below, sequenced in a study of CD4 T cells in relation to SARS-CoV-2 and coronaviruses. No antigens are known for them. Method: immunoSEQ multiplex PCR; TCRdb's copy keeps in-frame clones and lacks some. The table lists 25,000 or so clones, 75% to 80% of them singletons. CD4+ T cells from unexposed donors were obtained before the COVID-19 pandemic (2011-2018). After less than 11 days of culture, CD4+ T cells were isolated. The source material was CD4+ T cells from PBMCs, cultured in vitro. All receptors come from a human donor in good health.

The chain has TRBV15 and TRBJ2-7, with D tentatively TRBD1 (6 bases). Trimming cost V 4 bases and J 4 bases, with 17 bases left between them. CDR1 is LNHNV and CDR2 is YYDKDF in the germline V gene (reference sequence). This CDR3 region has 15 residues. CDR3 nucleotides: TGTGCCACCAGCACAGAGAGCGGACAGAAATACGAGCAGTACTTC. The encoded protein is CATSTESGQKYEQYF.

The CDR3 bases are TGTGCCACCAGTGGAATTAGCCTAAACACCGGGGAGCTGTTTTTT. Translation: CATSGISLNTGELFF. The genes are TRBV24-1 and TRBJ2-2; D gene unclear. Germline assignment: CDR1 KGHDR and CDR2 SFDVKD. The CDR3 is 15 amino acids. Trimming removed 5 bases at V and 2 bases at J, with 11 bases between.

The V and J genes are TRBV19 and TRBJ1-5; D not certain. Trimming took off 2 bases at V and 4 bases at J, with 12 bases between the two ends. Germline loops: CDR1 LNHDA, CDR2 SQIVND (reference sequence). The CDR3 is 15 amino acids. The CDR3 sequence: CASSITPEINQPQHF. The CDR3 DNA reads TGTGCCAGTAGTATAACCCCAGAGATTAATCAGCCCCAGCATTTT.

The chain uses TRBV18 and TRBJ2-3, with 9 positions matching TRBD1. Per the germline V gene, CDR1 is KGHSH and CDR2 is LQKENI. With 5 bases clipped from V and 0 bases from J, the junction kept 12 bases outside the gene matches. The CDR3 sequence is 18 residues long. CDR3 amino acids: CASSLTGGSSSSTDTQYF. In nucleotides, the CDR3 is TGTGCCAGCTCATTAACAGGGGGCTCTTCGTCTAGCACAGATACGCAGTATTTT. Using reference TRBV18 and TRBJ2-3 for the parts outside the CDR3, the full variable domain is NAGVMQNPRHLVRRRGQEARLRCSPMKGHSHVYWYRQLPEEGLKFMVYLQKENIIDESGMPKERFSAEFPKEGPSILRIQQVVRGDSAAYFCASSLTGGSSSSTDTQYFGPGTRLTVL.

This chain uses TRBV6-2 or TRBV6-3 with TRBJ1-4; 7 positions match TRBD1. The junction had 7 bases not matched to a gene; V was cut back by 2 bases and J by 1 base. Looked up from germline, CDR1 is MNHEY and CDR2 is SVGEGT. The CDR3 extends over 17 amino acids. DNA for the CDR3: TGTGCCAGCAGTTACGGAAGGGGGCGCGGAACTAATGAAAAACTGTTTTTT. Residues: CASSYGRGRGTNEKLFF.

The chain employs TRBV10-2 and TRBJ2-7; TRBD2 matches 15 bases. Trimming at V came to 4 bases and at J to 3 bases, leaving 13 bases not matched to a gene. Germline V lookup: CDR1 WSHSY, CDR2 SAAADI. This CDR3 is 19 amino acids long. The CDR3 is CASSGPGGLAGGPHYEQYF. For the CDR3, the DNA is TGCGCCAGCAGTGGCCCCGGGGGACTAGCGGGAGGCCCCCACTACGAGCAGTACTTC.

The chain is built from TRBV28 and TRBJ2-7, with D perhaps being TRBD1 or TRBD2 (5 bases each). V was pared by 2 bases and J by 2 bases, with 13 bases between. The CDR3 spans 15 residues. Germline CDR1 MDHEN, CDR2 SYDVKM. CDR3 nucleotide sequence: TGTGCCAGCAGTTTAACCCCAACGGGGCCCTACGAGCAGTACTTC. As protein: CASSLTPTGPYEQYF.

V and J are TRBV6-5 and TRBJ2-1, with D unclear. In germline, CDR1 is MNHEY, CDR2 SVGAGI. This CDR3 has 15 residues. V dropped 8 bases and J dropped 1 base, with 15 bases sitting between them. CDR3 sequence: CASQNPGGSYNEQFF. Written as DNA, the CDR3 is TGTGCCAGCCAAAACCCGGGTGGGTCCTACAATGAGCAGTTCTTC.

CDR3 region: CATRTPEGRNTIYF. CDR3 nucleotides: TGTGCCACGCGGACGCCCGAAGGGAGAAACACCATATATTTT. The chain employs TRBV19 and TRBJ1-3; D not certain. V was cut by 10 bases and J by 5 bases, with 18 bases left in between. Germline V gives CDR1 LNHDA, CDR2 SQIVND (reference sequence). The CDR3 has 14 amino acids.

The chain couples TRBV27 to TRBJ2-7; TRBD2 might be the D (5 bases). The CDR3 is made up of 15 amino acids. Germline CDR1 and CDR2: MNHEY and SMNVEV (reference sequence). Trimming removed 2 bases at V and 1 base at J, with 12 bases between. CDR3 loop: CASSLSPGMSYEQYF. As DNA, the CDR3 is TGTGCCAGCAGTTTAAGTCCCGGGATGTCCTACGAGCAGTACTTC.

Comments on this clone: Distinct nucleotide sequences in the sample also encode this CDR3. V usage is TRBV18 and J usage is TRBJ1-1, with D uncertain. Germline V gives CDR1 KGHSH, CDR2 LQKENI. The CDR3 covers 13 residues. Trimming left V 3 bases short and J 1 base short, with 6 bases between. The CDR3 DNA follows: TGTGCCAGCTCACCGACGGAGAACACTGAAGCTTTCTTT. It translates to CASSPTENTEAFF.

The J gene is TRBJ2-7, the V gene TRBV27; 7 nucleotides match TRBD2. The length of the CDR3 is 12 residues. The V gene end was trimmed by 2 bases and the J gene end by 9 bases; junction bases not matched to a gene: 4. CDR1 is MNHEY, CDR2 SMNVEV, per germline (reference sequence). CDR3 region: CASSLRGEGQYF. In DNA form, the CDR3 reads TGTGCCAGCAGTTTACGGGGGGAGGGGCAGTACTTC.

This rearrangement joins TRBV9 to TRBJ2-3, with 7 bases fitting TRBD2. This CDR3 spans 16 amino acids. Germline V gene sequence: CDR1 SGDLS, CDR2 YYNGEE. V dropped 0 bases and J dropped 2; count of bases not matched to a gene: 6. The DNA of the CDR3 is TGTGCCAGCAGCGTAGGGGTAGCGGGCCCCACAGATACGCAGTATTTT. Amino acids: CASSVGVAGPTDTQYF.

The J gene is TRBJ2-5, the V gene TRBV5-1; D remains unclear. Trimming left V 3 bases short and J 5 bases short, with 8 bases between. The CDR3 spans 12 residues. Germline loops: CDR1 SGHRS, CDR2 YFSETQ. CDR3 DNA: TGCGCCAGCAGCTCCCAGTATGAGACCCAGTACTTC. Translated: CASSSQYETQYF.

This chain links TRBV15 with TRBJ2-1, with 8 bases fitting TRBD2. This CDR3 contains 17 residues. CDR1 LNHNV and CDR2 YYDKDF come from the germline V gene (reference sequence). The junction had 10 bases not matched to a gene; V was cut back by 0 bases and J by 6 bases. The CDR3 loop is CATSRESSGLVANEQFF. In DNA form, the CDR3 reads TGTGCCACCAGCAGAGAGTCATCGGGACTAGTTGCCAATGAGCAGTTCTTC.

The chain uses TRBV5-5 and TRBJ1-1; D is uncertain. This CDR3 region has 18 residues. V was clipped by 4 bases and J by 0 bases, with 22 bases between them. CDR1 is SGHKS and CDR2 is YYEKEE in the germline V gene (reference sequence). The DNA for the CDR3 is TGTGCCAGCAGCCTGCCATCCGGGCCAAAATTAATGAACACTGAAGCTTTCTTT. This encodes CASSLPSGPKLMNTEAFF.

In DNA, the CDR3 is TGCGCCAGCAGCTTGGGGATCAAGGACGCGGGGGAGCAGTACTTC. Amino acids: CASSLGIKDAGEQYF. This chain uses TRBV5-1 with TRBJ2-7; possibly TRBD2 for D (6 bases). The CDR3 loop spans 15 amino acids. Germline V gene data show CDR1 as SGHRS and CDR2 as YFSETQ. Deletions cut 0 bases from V and 7 bases from J, with 17 bases between.

This clone was seen a handful of times. The V call is TRBV7-9, the J call TRBJ1-2; 7 nucleotides agree with TRBD1. The V gene end was trimmed by 4 bases and the J gene end by 3 bases; junction bases not matched to a gene: 8. The CDR3 length is 15 residues. Germline V lookup: CDR1 SEHNR, CDR2 FQNEAQ (reference sequence). The CDR3 spells CASSSSTGADYGYTF. The DNA for the CDR3 is TGTGCCAGCAGCTCTAGTACAGGGGCAGACTATGGCTACACCTTC. The variable domain in full, completed from reference TRBV7-9 and TRBJ1-2, reads DTGVSQNPRHKITKRGQNVTFRCDPISEHNRLYWYRQTLGQGPEFLTYFQNEAQLEKSRLLSDRFSAERPKGSFSTLEIQRTEQGDSAMYLCASSSSTGADYGYTFGSGTRLTVV.

The rearrangement links TRBV11-1 to TRBJ2-3; D call uncertain. There are 14 residues in the CDR3. Deletions cut 3 bases from V and 0 bases from J, with 7 bases between. CDR1 is SGHAT, CDR2 FQDESV, per germline (reference sequence). The CDR3 loop is CASSFLASTDTQYF. CDR3 DNA: TGTGCCAGCAGCTTTTTAGCTAGCACAGATACGCAGTATTTT.

The chain joins TRBV10-1 to TRBJ2-5; no clear D. The CDR3 runs 14 residues. CDR1 is WNHNN, CDR2 SYGVQD, per germline (reference sequence). V was pared by 5 bases and J by 4 bases, with 14 bases between. CDR3 nucleotide sequence: TGCGCCAGCAGTTCAGATCCTTCAGGAGAGACCCAGTACTTC. Amino acids: CASSSDPSGETQYF.

The genes are TRBV5-4 and TRBJ1-5; 7 positions match TRBD1. The junction had 6 bases not matched to a gene; V was cut back by 0 bases and J by 6 bases. This CDR3 is 15 amino acids long. From germline, CDR1 is SGHNT and CDR2 YYREEE (reference sequence). CDR3 sequence reads: CASSLDATGSQPQHF. Here the CDR3 DNA reads TGTGCCAGCAGCTTGGACGCGACAGGGAGTCAGCCCCAGCATTTT. Drawing the rest from reference TRBV5-4 and TRBJ1-5, the complete variable domain is ETGVTQSPTHLIKTRGQQVTLRCSSQSGHNTVSWYQQALGQGPQFIFQYYREEENGRGNFPPRFSGLQFPNYSSELNVNALELDDSALYLCASSLDATGSQPQHFGDGTRLSIL.

This sequence joins TRBV28 and TRBJ1-1; a possible D gene is TRBD1 (6 bases). Trimming left V 5 bases short and J 8 bases short, with 12 bases between. Germline assignment: CDR1 MDHEN and CDR2 SYDVKM. The CDR3 spans 12 residues. The CDR3 DNA is TGTGCCAGCAGTATCACCGGGACAGAAGCTTTCTTT. Its protein product is CASSITGTEAFF.

The rearrangement joins TRBV5-1 to TRBJ2-1; 7 nucleotides line up with TRBD2. The CDR3 covers 16 residues. In germline, CDR1 is SGHRS, CDR2 YFSETQ. After removal of 3 bases from V and 3 bases from J, the junction contained 9 bases not matched to a gene. The CDR3 DNA reads TGCGCCAGCAGCTGGTCCGGGACTACTGGCTACAATGAGCAGTTCTTC. Its translation: CASSWSGTTGYNEQFF.

The V gene is TRBV7-3, the J gene TRBJ2-6; D may be TRBD1 (5 bases). The CDR3 totals 15 residues. Germline-derived CDR1 and CDR2 are SGHTA and FQGTGA. Deletions cut 5 bases from V and 0 bases from J, with 8 bases between. The CDR3: CASSPRVSGANVLTF. The CDR3 DNA reads as TGTGCCAGCAGCCCCAGGGTCTCTGGGGCCAACGTCCTGACTTTC.

The chain joins TRBV20-1 to TRBJ1-2; no clear D gene. The V and J ends lost 6 bases and 6 bases respectively, with 11 bases between them. CDR1 and CDR2 from the germline V gene are DFQATT and SNEGSKA (reference sequence). The CDR3 runs to 11 residues. The CDR3 loop reads CSAPWRNGYTF. CDR3 in DNA: TGCAGTGCCCCCTGGCGGAATGGCTACACCTTC.

V and J are TRBV18 and TRBJ2-3; TRBD1 matches at 11 bases. V lost 4 bases and J lost 4; bases outside the gene matches: 4. The CDR3 runs 15 residues. Looked up from germline, CDR1 is KGHSH and CDR2 is LQKENI. The CDR3 nucleotides are TGTGCCAGCTCACGGGACAGGGGGTCGTCAGATACGCAGTATTTT. Translation gives CASSRDRGSSDTQYF.